The 21 T cell receptor beta chains presented below share a single source sample, sequenced in a study of T cell repertoires in cytomegalovirus infection. These receptors are not linked to any known antigen. TCRdb reprocessed the reads with MiXCR, giving one entry per CDR3 protein. Here the sample spans roughly 990,000 distinct CDR3 sequences, around 29% being singletons. The sequencing used cultured CD8+ T cells from PBMCs, collected from culture after CMV antigen stimulation. These receptors were collected from a human donor in good health (CMV status not recorded). Some clones in this sample may be carry-over from other donors' samples.

The chain carries TRBV19 and TRBJ1-1, with D unclear. The CDR3 consists of 14 residues. V was cut by 4 bases and J by 0 bases, with 9 bases left in between. Looked up from germline, CDR1 is LNHDA and CDR2 is SQIVND (reference sequence). The DNA of the CDR3 is TGTGCCAGTAGTACTTATTCGATGAACACTGAAGCTTTCTTT. Translating it yields CASSTYSMNTEAFF. Variable domain in full (rest from reference TRBV19 and TRBJ1-1): DGGITQSPKYLFRKEGQNVTLSCEQNLNHDAMYWYRQDPGQGLRLIYYSQIVNDFQKGDIAEGYSVSREKKESFPLTVTSAQKNPTAFYLCASSTYSMNTEAFFGQGTRLTVV.

This chain joins TRBV27 and TRBJ1-1; TRBD1 matches 7 bases. V was pared by 5 bases and J by 1 base, with 7 bases of the junction left unmatched. The CDR3 has 15 residues. Germline assignment: CDR1 MNHEY and CDR2 SMNVEV (reference sequence). DNA for the CDR3: TGTGCCAGCAGTCTGTCGACAGGGTGGAACACTGAAGCTTTCTTT. Translated, it gives CASSLSTGWNTEAFF.

This clonotype was seen at least ten times. The chain couples TRBV27 to TRBJ1-2; D perhaps matches TRBD1 (6 bases). Trimming removed 5 bases at V and 4 bases at J, with 8 bases between. The CDR3 sequence is 12 residues long. The germline V gene encodes CDR1 MNHEY and CDR2 SMNVEV (reference sequence). The CDR3 protein is CASSPRGYGYTF. The CDR3 region has the DNA TGTGCCAGCAGTCCCAGGGGCTATGGCTACACCTTC.

A few counts support this clonotype. V is TRBV6-1 and J is TRBJ2-7, with TRBD2 matching over 7 bases. J gave up 1 base and V 2 bases, and 2 bases lay outside the gene matches. In germline, CDR1 is MNHNS, CDR2 SASEGT. This CDR3 spans 14 amino acids. CDR3 sequence (DNA): TGTGCCAGCAGTGAAATCGGGGGGTCCTACGAGCAGTACGTC. Amino acid sequence: CASSEIGGSYEQYV.

The chain has TRBV12-3 or TRBV12-4 and TRBJ1-2; TRBD1 agrees at 9 bases. The length of the CDR3 is 15 residues. The J segment lost 5 bases and the V segment lost 2 bases, leaving 6 bases of the junction unmatched. The CDR3: CASSLPSTGGYGYTF. CDR3 nucleotide sequence: TGTGCCAGCAGTTTACCCTCGACAGGGGGATATGGCTACACCTTC.

This clonotype occurred a few times. V usage is TRBV15 and J usage is TRBJ1-1; TRBD1 is a possible D gene (6 bases). The CDR3 is made up of 14 amino acids. Trimming shortened V by 3 bases and J by 6 bases, and 14 bases separated the two germline ends. The V gene's germline CDR1 is LNHNV and CDR2 YYDKDF (reference sequence). The CDR3 protein is CATSRVRGGSEAFF. CDR3 bases: TGTGCCACCAGCAGGGTTCGGGGGGGCTCTGAAGCTTTCTTT.

This clonotype was observed a handful of times. CDR3 region: CASSPRVRGVSEAFF. DNA of the CDR3: TGTGCCAGCAGCCCCCGGGTCCGGGGGGTTTCTGAAGCTTTCTTT. V and J are TRBV7-9 and TRBJ1-1; TRBD1 might be the D (5 bases). The CDR3 spans 15 residues. Germline V gene lookup returns CDR1 SEHNR and CDR2 FQNEAQ (reference sequence). Trimming removed 5 bases at V and 6 bases at J, with 19 bases between.

This clonotype has only one observation. V is TRBV5-1 and J is TRBJ1-2; D may be TRBD1 (6 bases). This CDR3 spans 15 amino acids. Trimming took 4 bases from V and 6 from J, leaving 19 bases between them. Germline CDR1 and CDR2: SGHRS and YFSETQ. The CDR3 loop is CASSQPGAGTNGYTF. In DNA, the CDR3 is TGCGCCAGCAGCCAACCGGGAGCGGGGACAAATGGCTACACCTTC. The whole variable domain, remainder taken from reference TRBV5-1 and TRBJ1-2, is KAGVTQTPRYLIKTRGQQVTLSCSPISGHRSVSWYQQTPGQGLQFLFEYFSETQRNKGNFPGRFSGRQFSNSRSEMNVSTLELGDSALYLCASSQPGAGTNGYTFGSGTRLTVV.

This chain connects TRBV6-5 to TRBJ2-7; D is possibly TRBD1 or TRBD2 (5 bases each). V was clipped by 0 bases and J by 4 bases, with 13 bases between them. CDR3 length: 15 amino acids. The germline V gene encodes CDR1 MNHEY and CDR2 SVGAGI. The CDR3 DNA reads TGTGCCAGCAGTTACTCCCTGGGACGGGGATACGAGCAGTACTTC. Protein sequence: CASSYSLGRGYEQYF.

V is TRBV27 and J is TRBJ2-7, with TRBD1 as a possible D gene (5 bases). The length of the CDR3 is 12 residues. Germline CDR1 MNHEY, CDR2 SMNVEV (reference sequence). The CDR3 loop reads CATLGVSYEQYF. As DNA, the CDR3 is TGTGCTACCCTAGGGGTGAGCTACGAGCAGTACTTC.

A few counts support this clonotype. The V gene is TRBV4-1, the J gene TRBJ2-1; possibly TRBD1 or TRBD2 for D (6 bases each). The CDR3 length is 16 residues. V gave up 0 bases and J gave up 0 bases, with 9 bases separating them. Germline CDR1 and CDR2: MGHRA and YSYEKL. In DNA form, the CDR3 reads TGCGCCAGCAGCCAAGAAGGGGGGAGCTCCTACAATGAGCAGTTCTTC. Protein: CASSQEGGSSYNEQFF.

This clonotype was seen at least ten times. The chain is built from TRBV7-8 and TRBJ2-1, with 10 nucleotides matching TRBD1. This CDR3 has 13 amino acids. Looked up from germline, CDR1 is SGHVS and CDR2 is FQNEAQ. V lost 4 bases and J lost 8; bases outside the gene matches: 2. The CDR3 coding sequence is TGTGCCAGCAGCTGGGACAGGGGCCATGAGCAGTTCTTC. Translating gives CASSWDRGHEQFF.

This clonotype has more than one count but fewer than ten. The V call is TRBV14, the J call TRBJ2-7, with D unresolved. CDR3 length: 13 amino acids. V lost 4 bases to trimming and J lost 3 bases, with 10 bases between them. Germline CDR1 is SGHDN and CDR2 is FVKESK. CDR3 amino acids: CASSPVMHYEQYF. The CDR3 nucleotides are TGTGCCAGCAGCCCTGTAATGCACTACGAGCAGTACTTC.

The chain couples TRBV4-1 to TRBJ2-7; D possibly uses TRBD1 or TRBD2 (6 bases each). The germline CDR1 and CDR2 sequences are MGHRA and YSYEKL. The CDR3 consists of 15 residues. V was cut by 0 bases and J by 6 bases, with 15 bases left in between. CDR3 region: CASSQDRQGGLEQYF. CDR3 coding DNA: TGCGCCAGCAGCCAAGATCGGCAAGGGGGACTCGAGCAGTACTTC.

The chain joins TRBV19 to TRBJ1-4; no clear D. From germline, CDR1 is LNHDA and CDR2 SQIVND (reference sequence). Trimming stripped 6 bases from V and 8 bases from J, with 16 bases between. The CDR3 length is 14 residues. The CDR3: CASRQRALEEKLFF. The DNA of the CDR3 is TGTGCCAGTAGACAGAGGGCCCTGGAGGAAAAACTGTTTTTT.

This chain links TRBV5-4 with TRBJ1-1, with 10 nucleotides matching TRBD1. The CDR3 runs 14 residues. The V segment lost 3 bases and the J segment 5 bases; nucleotides outside the gene matches: 4. Per germline, CDR1 SGHNT and CDR2 YYREEE (reference sequence). The CDR3: CASSWGQGKTEAFF. CDR3 DNA: TGTGCCAGCAGCTGGGGACAGGGGAAGACTGAAGCTTTCTTT.

This clonotype was observed a few times. The chain links TRBV7-9 to TRBJ1-2; D gene uncertain. The ends were cut back, 2 bases at V and 2 bases at J, with 6 bases in the middle. Per germline, CDR1 SEHNR and CDR2 FQNEAQ (reference sequence). The CDR3 has 13 amino acids. Written as DNA, the CDR3 is TGTGCCAGCAGCTTATTCGGGAACTATGGCTACACCTTC. It codes for CASSLFGNYGYTF.

This clonotype was counted at least ten times. The J gene is TRBJ1-3, the V gene TRBV7-8, with D unclear. The CDR3 is 15 residues long. V gave up 5 bases and J gave up 0 bases, with 11 bases separating them. Germline V lookup: CDR1 SGHVS, CDR2 FQNEAQ. CDR3 DNA: TGTGCCAGCAGCCCCACCGATCTCTCTGGAAACACCATATATTTT. Translating gives CASSPTDLSGNTIYF.

This clonotype was counted only a few times. J is TRBJ2-3 and V is TRBV10-3; TRBD2 matches at 7 bases. Germline V lookup: CDR1 ENHRY, CDR2 SYGVKD. Trimming removed 4 bases from V and 2 bases from J; junction bases left unmatched: 24. There are 21 residues in the CDR3. The CDR3 coding sequence is TGTGCCATCAGTGCCCCCGAAGAACCCAGCGGGCTAGCGGCGTTCACAGATACGCAGTATTTT. Protein: CAISAPEEPSGLAAFTDTQYF.

This clonotype appeared many times. The V gene is TRBV7-2, the J gene TRBJ2-1, with a possible D match to TRBD1 (5 bases). The V and J ends lost 1 base and 3 bases respectively, with 10 bases between them. The CDR3 totals 15 residues. Germline CDR1 and CDR2: SGHTA and FQGNSA. DNA for the CDR3: TGTGCCAGCAGCTTAGGTCAGGGATTCTACAATGAGCAGTTCTTC. Its protein is CASSLGQGFYNEQFF.

On this clonotype itself: A read error is possible here, since a much larger clone lies one base away. The DNA for the CDR3 is TGTGCCAGCAGTTTCCAGACTAGCGGGGGGCAGCCTTATTGCACAGATACGCAGTATTTT. It translates to CASSFQTSGGQPYCTDTQYF. The J gene is TRBJ2-3, the V gene TRBV12-3 or TRBV12-4, with TRBD2 identical over 13 bases. V dropped 3 bases and J dropped 1; count of bases not matched to a gene: 13. The CDR3 loop spans 20 amino acids.